Listed here are 24 T cell receptor beta chains from one sample, sequenced in a study of blood T cells in healthy people across ages. A sample-barcoded 5' primer and a J-beta primer mix were used in a second PCR of roughly 7 to 12 cycles. TCRdb re-derived calls from the 5' RACE reads in MiXCR, one entry per CDR3 protein. The data show about 640,000 distinct CDR3 sequences, 25% to 30% seen once. Material for sequencing was blood. Every receptor here comes from a woman of 80 years or more in good health.

This sequence joins TRBV5-1 and TRBJ1-2; maybe TRBD1 (6 bases). Trimming stripped 2 bases from V and 7 bases from J, with 18 bases between. The CDR3 covers 15 residues. CDR1 and CDR2 from the germline V gene are SGHRS and YFSETQ. The CDR3 DNA reads TGCGCCAGCAGCTTAGTCGGACATGGAGGGGGTGGCTACACCTTC. Translation gives CASSLVGHGGGGYTF.

This clonotype was seen a few times. V and J are TRBV6-1 and TRBJ2-3; a weak D match, TRBD2 (5 bases). Per germline, CDR1 MNHNS and CDR2 SASEGT. The CDR3 loop spans 15 amino acids. Trimming shortened V by 3 bases and J by 7 bases, and 17 bases separated the two germline ends. The CDR3 here is CASSEGWLLENTQYF. The CDR3 DNA reads TGTGCCAGCAGTGAGGGGTGGTTACTAGAAAATACGCAGTATTTT.

This clonotype was found many times. The chain carries TRBV7-6 and TRBJ2-5, with D hard to call. This CDR3 has 13 residues. The V end lost 2 bases, the J end lost 3 bases, and 7 bases lay between the germline ends. CDR1 SGHVS and CDR2 FNYEAQ come from the germline V gene. The chain's CDR3 is CASSLYAEETQYF. CDR3 DNA: TGTGCCAGCAGCTTATACGCGGAAGAGACCCAGTACTTC.

The chain joins TRBV4-3 to TRBJ2-1; 13 positions agree with TRBD2. This CDR3 has 16 residues. The germline CDR1 and CDR2 sequences are LGHNA and YSLEER. V shed 4 bases and J 13 bases; nucleotides not matched to a gene: 13. CDR3 protein: CASSRHTSGGVGGQFF. In DNA form, the CDR3 reads TGCGCCAGCAGCCGACATACTAGCGGGGGGGTCGGGGGACAGTTCTTC.

This clonotype has a count of ten or more. J is TRBJ2-5 and V is TRBV5-1; D may correspond to TRBD1 or TRBD2 (5 bases each). Germline CDR1 is SGHRS and CDR2 is YFSETQ. V dropped 5 bases and J dropped 5 bases, with 13 bases sitting between them. The CDR3 extends over 13 amino acids. DNA of the CDR3: TGCGCCAGCAGTCGGGACCCCGGGGAGACCCAGTACTTC. Encoded protein: CASSRDPGETQYF.

This sequence joins TRBV10-1 and TRBJ2-1, with D possibly TRBD2 on 6 matching bases. Trimming removed 2 bases from V and 7 bases from J, with 9 bases in between. CDR3 length: 13 residues. Germline V gives CDR1 WNHNN, CDR2 SYGVQD (reference sequence). The CDR3 here is CASSEPTRNEQFF. The CDR3 region has the DNA TGCGCCAGCAGTGAGCCGACTAGGAATGAGCAGTTCTTC.

As DNA, the CDR3 is TGTGCCAGCAGCCCCCAAAACAGGGGGGGAAATGAGCAGTTCTTC. Amino acid sequence: CASSPQNRGGNEQFF. This sequence joins TRBV7-8 and TRBJ2-1; perhaps TRBD1 as D (8 bases). Trimming cost V 5 bases and J 7 bases, with 18 bases left between them. CDR3 size: 15 residues. Germline V CDR1 and CDR2: SGHVS, FQNEAQ.

In this sample, this clonotype turned up many times. V usage is TRBV7-2 and J usage is TRBJ2-3, with 12 bases aligning to TRBD2. The germline V gene encodes CDR1 SGHTA and CDR2 FQGNSA. The CDR3 loop spans 15 amino acids. V shed 8 bases, J shed 11 bases, and the junction held 14 bases outside the gene matches. CDR3 in DNA: TGTGCCAGCTCCATCCGGGAACTAGCGGGGGGCGAGCAGTATTTT. It yields the protein CASSIRELAGGEQYF.

As to this clonotype: This sequence may be a read error, since a much larger clone differs from it by one base. The chain carries TRBV2 and TRBJ2-1, with D perhaps matching TRBD1 or TRBD2 (5 bases each). CDR1 and CDR2 from the germline V gene are SNHLY and FYNNEI. V shed 10 bases and J shed 7 bases, with 23 bases lying between them. The CDR3 extends over 15 amino acids. CDR3 nucleotide sequence: TGTGCCACCAGCGCCAGGGACCGCTCCCGGAATGAGCAGTTCTTC. Translated, it gives CATSARDRSRNEQFF. The variable domain in full, completed from reference TRBV2 and TRBJ2-1, reads EPEVTQTPSHQVTQMGQEVILRCVPISNHLYFYWYRQILGQKVEFLVSFYNNEISEKSEIFDDQFSVERPDGSNFTLKIRSTKLEDSAMYFCATSARDRSRNEQFFGPGTRLTVL.

This clonotype was recorded a few times. The rearrangement uses TRBV29-1 and TRBJ2-2; TRBD1 matches 8 bases. The CDR3 spans 14 residues. J lost 1 base, V lost 4 bases, and 2 bases had no gene match. Germline CDR1 and CDR2: SQVTM and ANQGSEA. CDR3: CSVAGTGNTGELFF. DNA of the CDR3: TGCAGCGTTGCCGGGACAGGGAACACCGGGGAGCTGTTTTTT.

This clonotype was picked up a small number of times. The J gene is TRBJ2-3, the V gene TRBV12-5; D remains unclear. The CDR3 extends over 13 amino acids. Germline CDR1 LGHNT, CDR2 FRNRAP. Between the trimmed V and J ends, which lost 5 bases and 4 bases, there was a span of 10 bases. CDR3 loop: CASGAIGSDTQYF. The CDR3 coding sequence is TGTGCTAGTGGTGCCATTGGGTCAGATACGCAGTATTTT.

This clonotype was detected ten times or more. The genes are TRBV7-9 and TRBJ2-7, with D possibly matching TRBD1 (5 bases). Germline values: CDR1 SEHNR, CDR2 FQNEAQ (reference sequence). This CDR3 is 13 amino acids long. The V and J ends lost 3 bases and 2 bases respectively, with 8 bases between them. CDR3 residues: CASSLDKTYEQYF. CDR3 coding DNA: TGTGCCAGCAGCTTGGACAAAACCTACGAGCAGTACTTC.

This clonotype was recorded at least ten times. This chain uses TRBV6-1 with TRBJ2-5; D is tentatively TRBD1 or TRBD2 (5 bases each). V shed 4 bases and J shed 4 bases, with 10 bases lying between them. The CDR3 loop spans 13 amino acids. CDR1 is MNHNS, CDR2 SASEGT, per germline. CDR3 residues: CASSGVGGETQYF. The DNA of the CDR3 is TGTGCCAGCAGTGGGGTTGGGGGAGAGACCCAGTACTTC.

This clonotype was recorded many times. The junction departs from the called germline gene at one end, perhaps through a read error. CDR3 sequence (DNA): TGTGCCAGCAGTAACTCCCCCCGGGACAGGGCGAAGCAGTACTTC. Protein: CASSNSPRDRAKQYF. The genes are TRBV6-6 and TRBJ2-7, with 9 bases matching TRBD1. The germline V gene has CDR1 MNHNY and CDR2 SVGAGI (reference sequence). CDR3 length: 15 residues.

The CDR3 DNA is TGTGCCAGTAGTATGAGAGGAGGGGGGGGAAACACTGAAGCTTTCTTT. It is translated as CASSMRGGGGNTEAFF. J is TRBJ1-1 and V is TRBV19; TRBD1 might be the D (6 bases). This CDR3 region has 16 residues. CDR1 and CDR2 from the germline V gene are LNHDA and SQIVND (reference sequence). Trimming cost V 3 bases and J 2 bases, with 16 bases left between them.

The chain combines TRBV12-3 or TRBV12-4 with TRBJ2-7, with D unresolved. This CDR3 contains 13 residues. Between the trimmed V and J ends, which lost 3 bases and 7 bases, there was a span of 13 bases. CDR3 in amino acids: CASSLISGNEQYF. The CDR3 DNA is TGTGCCAGCAGTTTGATCTCCGGTAATGAGCAGTACTTC.

Concerning this clonotype itself: Its ends do not fully match the called genes, so a read error is possible. V is TRBV13 and J is TRBJ2-1; 11 bases line up with TRBD1. In germline, CDR1 is PRHDT, CDR2 FYEKMQ (reference sequence). CDR3 length: 15 residues. Here the CDR3 reads CASSYPGQGGNEQFF. CDR3 nucleotides: TGTGCCAGTAGCTACCCGGGACAGGGGGGCAATGAGCAGTTCTTC.

Concerning this clonotype itself: A much bigger clone sits one base away, suggesting this may be a read error. The V call is TRBV2, the J call TRBJ2-1; 7 bases map to TRBD2. The CDR3 is 16 amino acids. Germline V CDR1 and CDR2: SNHLY, FYNNEI. V trimming: 7 bases; J trimming: 13 bases; junction bases outside the gene matches: 22. CDR3 nucleotides: TGTGCCAGCAAAGTCCTGGCTAGCGGATCCTCCGAGACCCAGTTCTTC. It encodes CASKVLASGSSETQFF. The full variable domain, with the rest looked up from reference TRBV2 and TRBJ2-1, is EPEVTQTPSHQVTQMGQEVILRCVPISNHLYFYWYRQILGQKVEFLVSFYNNEISEKSEIFDDQFSVERPDGSNFTLKIRSTKLEDSAMYFCASKVLASGSSETQFFGPGTRLTVL.

This clonotype was recorded only once. The junction differs from germline at one of its ends, possibly a read error. In DNA, the CDR3 is TGTGCCAGCAGCTCGCACGGGACAGAGAACTACAATGAGCGGTACTTC. As protein: CASSSHGTENYNERYF. V is TRBV5-4 and J is TRBJ2-1, with 7 bases fitting TRBD1. The V gene's germline CDR1 is SGHNT and CDR2 YYREEE (reference sequence). The length of the CDR3 is 16 residues. The variable domain in full, completed from reference TRBV5-4 and TRBJ2-1, reads ETGVTQSPTHLIKTRGQQVTLRCSSQSGHNTVSWYQQALGQGPQFIFQYYREEENGRGNFPPRFSGLQFPNYSSELNVNALELDDSALYLCASSSHGTENYNERYFGPGTRLTVL.

In this sample, this clonotype turned up many times. V usage is TRBV6-1 and J usage is TRBJ2-7; 8 bases map to TRBD1. The junction had 6 bases not matched to a gene; V was cut back by 7 bases and J by 1 base. This CDR3 has 14 amino acids. Germline assignment: CDR1 MNHNS and CDR2 SASEGT. This CDR3 is CASTRTGTSYEQYF. The DNA for the CDR3 is TGTGCCAGCACCCGGACAGGGACATCCTACGAGCAGTACTTC.

A word on this clonotype: A read error is possible here, since a much larger clone lies one base away. This rearrangement joins TRBV10-3 to TRBJ2-5; the D is unclear. This CDR3 is built from 15 residues. The V end lost 0 bases, the J end lost 3 bases, and 11 bases lay between the germline ends. Germline values: CDR1 ENHRY, CDR2 SYGVKD. The chain's CDR3 is CAISESPEKEETQYF. The DNA for the CDR3 is TGTGCCATCAGTGAGTCTCCGGAAAAGGAAGAGACCCAGTACTTC.

This clonotype was observed many times. DNA of the CDR3: TGCGCCAGCACCCTCACAGGGGGCAACGAGCAGTACTTC. Translating gives CASTLTGGNEQYF. The V and J genes are TRBV5-1 and TRBJ2-7; 9 bases agree with TRBD1. The CDR3 sequence is 13 residues long. V shed 6 bases and J 5 bases; nucleotides not matched to a gene: 6. Germline lookup yields CDR1 SGHRS and CDR2 YFSETQ.

The rearrangement links TRBV5-1 to TRBJ2-6; D gene unclear. This CDR3 has 18 residues. Trimming left V 3 bases short and J 3 bases short, with 19 bases between. Germline lookup yields CDR1 SGHRS and CDR2 YFSETQ. The CDR3 reads CASSYTPPGVGGANVLTF. CDR3 DNA sequence: TGCGCCAGCAGCTATACACCTCCTGGTGTCGGTGGGGCCAACGTCCTGACTTTC.

This clonotype was seen only a few times. The chain employs TRBV4-2 and TRBJ2-5; unclear D gene. Per germline, CDR1 LGHNA and CDR2 YNFKEQ. V was pared by 0 bases and J by 5 bases, with 10 bases between. The CDR3 sequence is 14 residues long. The CDR3 spells CASSQDLGLETQYF. Written as DNA, the CDR3 is TGTGCCAGCAGCCAAGATCTGGGTTTGGAGACCCAGTACTTC.